The 4 T cell receptor beta chains presented below share a single source sample, sequenced in a study of blood T cell repertoires in COVID-19. Profiled with immunoSEQ multiplex PCR; TCRdb holds only in-frame clones, not every one. This table holds about 400,000 clones, roughly 91% found once. What was sequenced was PBMCs or T cells enriched from blood (not recorded which). The source is a woman aged 25-40 years who had recovered from COVID-19.

This chain links TRBV18 with TRBJ1-6; TRBD1 is a possible D gene (5 bases). V gave up 3 bases and J gave up 8 bases, with 20 bases separating them. The CDR3 runs 17 residues. Germline V gives CDR1 KGHSH, CDR2 LQKENI. CDR3 residues: CASSPGRERQGYSPLHF. The CDR3 bases are TGTGCCAGCTCACCGGGCCGAGAAAGGCAGGGTTATTCACCCCTCCACTTT.

The chain has TRBV3-1 (or the pseudogene TRBV3-2) and TRBJ2-3; D is possibly TRBD2 (5 bases). The V gene lost 4 bases and the J gene lost 0 bases, with 20 bases spanning the gap. This CDR3 comprises 18 residues. Looked up from germline, CDR1 is LGHDT and CDR2 is YNNKEL (reference sequence). The CDR3 DNA is TGTGCCAGCAGCCCAGCTTTTCCGGGGATCGCTAGCACAGATACGCAGTATTTT. It codes for CASSPAFPGIASTDTQYF.

The chain couples TRBV19 to TRBJ2-7, with 11 nucleotides matching TRBD2. This CDR3 contains 18 residues. Germline-derived CDR1 and CDR2 are LNHDA and SQIVND (reference sequence). Trimming took 6 bases from V and 0 from J; bases not matched to a gene: 13. The CDR3 DNA follows: TGTGCCAGTAGCCGCATACTTAGCGGGAGGGCCAACTCCTACGAGCAGTACTTC. Translated, it gives CASSRILSGRANSYEQYF.

The rearrangement joins TRBV6-2 or TRBV6-3 to TRBJ1-2; the match to TRBD1 covers 8 bases. CDR3 size: 15 residues. Per germline, CDR1 MNHEY and CDR2 SVGEGT. V lost 0 bases and J lost 7; bases outside the gene matches: 7. The CDR3 DNA follows: TGTGCCAGCAGTTACTCGGGGGGACAGGTTCTTGGCTACACCTTC. Its translation: CASSYSGGQVLGYTF.